This T cell receptor beta chain derives from a study of human versus mouse CDR3 diversity and MHC coevolution. Sequencing used immunoSEQ multiplex PCR; TCRdb keeps in-frame clones, though not all of them. Among 45,000 to 75,000 clones listed, roughly 94% were seen once. Notes on the study in general: Approximately 1.7 million TCR beta clonotypes were estimated for humans, the largest repertoire. Among all groups, most of the three human donors showed least clonal inequality.

To note about this clone: Its antigen remains unknown.

Looked up from germline, CDR1 is SGHTA and CDR2 is FQGTGA. V was pared by 5 bases and J by 9 bases, with 20 bases between. The CDR3 extends over 15 amino acids. Sorting isolated naive CD4 T cells lacking CD45RO and expressing CD62L. The rearrangement links TRBV7-3 to TRBJ2-1, with D maybe TRBD2 (5 bases). Sequenced input: naive CD4+ T cells from blood. Subset in this sample: CD45RO-negative CD62L-positive naive CD4 T cells. This receptor was taken from a person aged 55 to 70 in good health. The DNA for the CDR3 is TGTGCCAGCAGCCCCTCCCAAAAAGGGAGTGGTGAGCAGTTCTTC. This encodes CASSPSQKGSGEQFF.